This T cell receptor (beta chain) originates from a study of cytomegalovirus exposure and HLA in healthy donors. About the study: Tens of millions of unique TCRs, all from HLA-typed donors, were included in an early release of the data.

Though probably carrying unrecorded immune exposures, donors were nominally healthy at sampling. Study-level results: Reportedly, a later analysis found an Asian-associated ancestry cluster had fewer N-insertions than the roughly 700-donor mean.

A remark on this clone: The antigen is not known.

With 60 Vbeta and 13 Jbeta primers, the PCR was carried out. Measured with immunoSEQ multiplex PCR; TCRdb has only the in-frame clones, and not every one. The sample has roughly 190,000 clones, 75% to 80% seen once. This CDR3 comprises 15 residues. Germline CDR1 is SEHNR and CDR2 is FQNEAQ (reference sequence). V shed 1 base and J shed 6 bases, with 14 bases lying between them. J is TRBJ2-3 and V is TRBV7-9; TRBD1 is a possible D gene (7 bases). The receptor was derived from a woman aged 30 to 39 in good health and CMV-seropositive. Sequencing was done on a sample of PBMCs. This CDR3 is CASSLGKGAGDTQYF. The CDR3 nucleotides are TGTGCCAGCAGCTTAGGCAAGGGGGCGGGGGATACGCAGTATTTT.